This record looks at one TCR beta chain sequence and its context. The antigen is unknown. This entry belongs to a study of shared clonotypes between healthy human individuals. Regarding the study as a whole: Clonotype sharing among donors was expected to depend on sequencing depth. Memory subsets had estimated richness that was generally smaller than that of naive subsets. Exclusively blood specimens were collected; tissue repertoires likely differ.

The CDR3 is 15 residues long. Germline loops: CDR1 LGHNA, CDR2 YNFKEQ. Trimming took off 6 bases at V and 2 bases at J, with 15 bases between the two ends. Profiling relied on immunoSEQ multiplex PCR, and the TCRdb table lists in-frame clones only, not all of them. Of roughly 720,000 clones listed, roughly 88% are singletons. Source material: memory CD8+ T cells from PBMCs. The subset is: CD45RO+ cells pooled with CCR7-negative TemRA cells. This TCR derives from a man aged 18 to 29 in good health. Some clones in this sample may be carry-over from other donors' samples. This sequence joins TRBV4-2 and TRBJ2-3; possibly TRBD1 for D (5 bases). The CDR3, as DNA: TGTGCCAGCAGGGTAGGGGATGGGCCCACAGATACGCAGTATTTT. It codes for CASRVGDGPTDTQYF.